There are a few counts of the clone carrying this T cell receptor (beta chain). What it binds is not known. Per germline, CDR1 MNHNS and CDR2 SASEGT. Trimming took off 7 bases at V and 2 bases at J, with 12 bases between the two ends. This CDR3 contains 14 residues. The data were obtained in a study of beta chain features in type 1 diabetes. The whole isolated RNA underwent reverse transcription, so sequencing captured expressed TCRB transcripts. This table comes from immunoSEQ multiplex PCR, and its TCRdb copy is limited to in-frame clones, with some not included. This table has about 47,000 clones, roughly 47% appearing once. Overall study results and limits: Compared to healthy donors, patients appeared to have naive, central memory and Treg TCRB repertoires that were more alike. TCRB CDR3 length was moderately but significantly reduced in all four CD4+ subsets of Type 1 diabetes patients.

Sequencing was carried out using stem cell memory CD4+ T cells from blood. The gene calls are TRBV6-1 and TRBJ2-1; maybe TRBD2 (6 bases). This receptor was taken from a man aged 30 to 45 with type 1 diabetes. This CDR3 is CASTRGNTYNEQFF. The CDR3 nucleotides read TGTGCCAGCACTCGCGGGAACACCTACAATGAGCAGTTCTTC.